This T cell receptor beta chain was recorded in a study of blood T cell repertoires in COVID-19. For the study at large: Samples representing acute and convalescent COVID-19 were sourced from the United States, Italy and Spain. The analysed material was cDNA or gDNA that came from T cells, B-cell-depleted T cells, or PBMCs.

CDR3 length equals 14 residues. With V trimmed by 1 base and J by 7 bases, 6 bases remained unmatched. Germline V CDR1 and CDR2: LNHNV, YYDKDF (reference sequence). Original data processing: From reference gene primer amplification, estimates of nucleated cell counts were derived. Clones were sequenced by immunoSEQ multiplex PCR, and TCRdb holds only the in-frame ones, with some missing. The DNA was the basis for D and trimming; V, J and clone size are from that table. The sample lists 200,000 or so clones; 80% to 85% were seen once. This TCR was recovered from a human donor in a cohort sampled during active COVID-19. This chain joins TRBV15 and TRBJ2-5; 7 bases map to TRBD1. The specimen was peripheral blood. DNA of the CDR3: TGTGCCACCAGCAGAGCGACAGGGTATGGGACCCAGTACTTC. This codes for CATSRATGYGTQYF.